A selection of T cell receptor beta chains follows, all from one sample in a study of OX40 agonist ivuxolimab in advanced cancers. The data were produced by immunoSEQ multiplex PCR, yet TCRdb's version contains in-frame clones alone and is incomplete. The sample contains some 150,000 clones, about 93% of which appear only once. This material consisted of CD4+ or CD8+ T cells sorted from blood, taken in a trial of the OX40 agonist ivuxolimab. The receptors stem from an adult with an advanced solid tumor such as melanoma, head and neck, liver or kidney cancer. The CDR3 runs from the conserved cysteine through the conserved F or W. D genes are given only for firm matches. Part of the rows lack a size; the others show once, few, many or a class for expanded clones.

V: TRBV29-1; size: NA; D: NA; length: 17; J: TRBJ2-4; DNA: TGCAGCGTTCTCTATGGGGGAACAGCGGGTGGTGGTAACATTCAGTACTTC; CDR3: CSVLYGGTAGGGNIQYF
V: TRBV4-3; size: NA; D: TRBD2; length: 16; J: TRBJ2-3; DNA: TGCGCCAGCAGCCCGCGTCAGCGGGAGGGCCCCCATACGCAGTATTTT; CDR3: CASSPRQREGPHTQYF
V: TRBV5-1; size: NA; D: TRBD1; length: 17; J: TRBJ2-1; DNA: TGCGCCAGCAGCTTAAACCCGACAGGGGGGGATTACAATGAGCAGTTCTTC; CDR3: CASSLNPTGGDYNEQFF
V: TRBV27; size: NA; D: TRBD2; length: 20; J: TRBJ2-2; DNA: TGTGCCAGCTCCCCGGGATCCGGGACTAGCGGGAGGGCGAGCACCGGGGAGCTGTTTTTT; CDR3: CASSPGSGTSGRASTGELFF
V: TRBV7-3; size: NA; D: TRBD1; length: 14; J: TRBJ1-1; DNA: TGTGCCAGCAGCCTACAGGGGGCTACGGCTGAAGCTTTCTTT; CDR3: CASSLQGATAEAFF
V: TRBV7-9; size: once; D: NA; length: 14; J: TRBJ1-1; DNA: TGTGCCAGCAGCTTAGGGAGCAGGGTTAATGAAGCTTTCTTT; CDR3: CASSLGSRVNEAFF
V: TRBV6-6; size: NA; D: TRBD1; length: 16; J: TRBJ1-1; DNA: TGTGCCAGCAGTTACCGACAGGGTGTGAGGAACACTGAAGCTTTCTTT; CDR3: CASSYRQGVRNTEAFF
V: TRBV5-5; size: NA; D: NA; length: 13; J: TRBJ2-2; DNA: TGTGCCAGCAGCTCACAGGACACCGGGGAGCTGTTTTTT; CDR3: CASSSQDTGELFF
V: TRBV30; size: NA; D: TRBD1; length: 17; J: TRBJ2-3; DNA: TGTGCCTGGAGTGTGCGGTTCGGGACAGGGTTCGTGGATACGCAGTATTTT; CDR3: CAWSVRFGTGFVDTQYF
V: TRBV11-3; size: NA; D: NA; length: 15; J: TRBJ2-2; DNA: TGTGCCAGCAGCTTAGATTCGTTAGGTGGCGGGGAGCTGTTTTTT; CDR3: CASSLDSLGGGELFF
V: TRBV19; size: NA; D: TRBD1; length: 16; J: TRBJ2-3; DNA: TGTGCCAGTAGTATAGGCCCAGGGGGCGGCCCAGATACGCAGTATTTT; CDR3: CASSIGPGGGPDTQYF
V: TRBV6-8; size: NA; D: TRBD2; length: 16; J: TRBJ2-3; DNA: TGTGCCAGCAGTTACTTCGCGGGAGAAGGGGCAGATACGCAGTATTTT; CDR3: CASSYFAGEGADTQYF
V: TRBV6-1; size: NA; D: NA; length: 12; J: TRBJ1-6; DNA: TGTGCCAGCAGTCAGGGCCATTCACCCCTCCACTTT; CDR3: CASSQGHSPLHF
V: TRBV7-2; size: NA; D: TRBD1; length: 16; J: TRBJ1-4; DNA: TGTGCCAGCAGCTTATTGCCGGGACAGGGGGCGTTGAAACTGTTTTTT; CDR3: CASSLLPGQGALKLFF
V: TRBV11-1; size: NA; D: NA; length: 15; J: TRBJ2-3; DNA: TGTGCCAGCAGCCCTTGGGGGGAGACAGCAGATACGCAGTATTTT; CDR3: CASSPWGETADTQYF
V: TRBV9; size: NA; D: NA; length: 12; J: TRBJ1-2; DNA: TGTGCCAGCAGCGTAAACAGCTATGGCTACACCTTC; CDR3: CASSVNSYGYTF
V: TRBV7-2; size: NA; D: NA; length: 14; J: TRBJ1-4; DNA: TGTGCCAGCAGCCAGACAGGCTGGGAGAGAAAACTGTTTTTT; CDR3: CASSQTGWERKLFF
V: TRBV4-3; size: NA; D: NA; length: 17; J: TRBJ1-4; DNA: TGCGCCAGCAGCCAAGAAACAGGGCTAGGGGCTAATGAAAAACTGTTTTTT; CDR3: CASSQETGLGANEKLFF
V: TRBV7-8; size: NA; D: NA; length: 14; J: TRBJ2-7; DNA: TGTGCCAGCAGCCTAGGGGGGGCAGCCTACGAGCAGTACTTC; CDR3: CASSLGGAAYEQYF
V: TRBV28; size: once; D: NA; length: 11; J: TRBJ2-7; DNA: TGTGCCAGCAGTTCCCCCTGGGAGCAGTACTTC; CDR3: CASSSPWEQYF
V: TRBV4-3; size: NA; D: TRBD1; length: 15; J: TRBJ1-5; DNA: TGCGCCAGCAGCCAAGAAGTAACAGGGGATCAGCCCCAGCATTTT; CDR3: CASSQEVTGDQPQHF
V: TRBV18; size: NA; D: NA; length: 14; J: TRBJ2-2; DNA: TGTGCCAGCTCACCACAAGGGGACACCGGGGAGCTGTTTTTT; CDR3: CASSPQGDTGELFF
V: TRBV7-7; size: NA; D: NA; length: 15; J: TRBJ2-3; DNA: TGTGCTAGCAGCTTAGGAGGCGGGGGCACAGATACGCAGTATTTT; CDR3: CASSLGGGGTDTQYF
V: TRBV7-2; size: NA; D: NA; length: 16; J: TRBJ1-1; DNA: TGTGCCAGCAGCTTAGCGTCCAGGAGGATGAACACTGAAGCTTTCTTT; CDR3: CASSLASRRMNTEAFF
V: TRBV27; size: NA; D: TRBD1; length: 15; J: TRBJ1-1; DNA: TGTGCCAGCAGTCGTAGACAGGGACTGAACACTGAAGCTTTCTTT; CDR3: CASSRRQGLNTEAFF
V: TRBV6-5; size: NA; D: TRBD1; length: 15; J: TRBJ1-2; DNA: TGTGCCAGCAGTTACGTGGGACAGGGTAACTATGGCTACACCTTC; CDR3: CASSYVGQGNYGYTF
V: TRBV30; size: once; D: TRBD2; length: 16; J: TRBJ2-7; DNA: TGTGCCTGGCATCCGGGACTAGCGGGCCGGGCCTACGAGCAGTACTTC; CDR3: CAWHPGLAGRAYEQYF
V: TRBV29-1; size: NA; D: NA; length: 14; J: TRBJ2-7; DNA: TGCAGCGTCCAAGGGGCTGGGGGGCGGTACGAGCAGTACTTC; CDR3: CSVQGAGGRYEQYF
V: TRBV5-1; size: NA; D: TRBD1; length: 16; J: TRBJ1-2; DNA: TGCGCCAGCAGCTTGGGAGGGACAGCCTCTAACTATGGCTACACCTTC; CDR3: CASSLGGTASNYGYTF
V: TRBV4-3; size: NA; D: NA; length: 14; J: TRBJ1-1; DNA: TGCGCCAGCAGCCAAGAACCCCCCAAAGGTGGAGCTTTCTTT; CDR3: CASSQEPPKGGAFF
V: TRBV5-1; size: NA; D: TRBD2; length: 16; J: TRBJ2-4; DNA: TGCGCCAGCACCGCGGGGGATTTACTAGCCAAAAACATTCAGTACTTC; CDR3: CASTAGDLLAKNIQYF
V: TRBV11-3; size: NA; D: NA; length: 12; J: TRBJ2-3; DNA: TGTGCCAGCAGCCCCTCGACAGATACGCAGTATTTT; CDR3: CASSPSTDTQYF
V: TRBV7-2; size: once; D: NA; length: 15; J: TRBJ2-7; DNA: TGTGCCAGCAGCCCCCGTAGGGGCTCGGGGTACGAGCAGTACTTC; CDR3: CASSPRRGSGYEQYF
V: TRBV5-1; size: NA; D: NA; length: 15; J: TRBJ1-5; DNA: TGCGCCAGCAGCTGGGGGGGTAATAGCAATCAGCCCCAGCATTTT; CDR3: CASSWGGNSNQPQHF
V: TRBV5-1; size: once; D: NA; length: 15; J: TRBJ1-1; DNA: TGCGCCAGCAGCCTGGGGGCCGGGAGTAGGACTGAAGCTTTCTTT; CDR3: CASSLGAGSRTEAFF
V: TRBV18; size: NA; D: NA; length: 14; J: TRBJ1-2; DNA: TGTGCCAGCTCACCACAGAAAGAGCTAGGAGGCTACACCTTC; CDR3: CASSPQKELGGYTF
V: TRBV4-1; size: NA; D: NA; length: 14; J: TRBJ1-5; DNA: TGCGCCAGCAGCCAAAGGAGGGAGGGCCAGCCCCAGCATTTT; CDR3: CASSQRREGQPQHF
V: TRBV7-9; size: NA; D: TRBD1; length: 15; J: TRBJ2-5; DNA: TGTGCCAGCAGCCCTACGGGACAGGGCGGAGAGACCCAGTACTTC; CDR3: CASSPTGQGGETQYF
V: TRBV4-3; size: NA; D: NA; length: 14; J: TRBJ1-1; DNA: TGCGCCAGCAGCCCCGGGACCCTACCCCCTGAAGCTTTCTTT; CDR3: CASSPGTLPPEAFF